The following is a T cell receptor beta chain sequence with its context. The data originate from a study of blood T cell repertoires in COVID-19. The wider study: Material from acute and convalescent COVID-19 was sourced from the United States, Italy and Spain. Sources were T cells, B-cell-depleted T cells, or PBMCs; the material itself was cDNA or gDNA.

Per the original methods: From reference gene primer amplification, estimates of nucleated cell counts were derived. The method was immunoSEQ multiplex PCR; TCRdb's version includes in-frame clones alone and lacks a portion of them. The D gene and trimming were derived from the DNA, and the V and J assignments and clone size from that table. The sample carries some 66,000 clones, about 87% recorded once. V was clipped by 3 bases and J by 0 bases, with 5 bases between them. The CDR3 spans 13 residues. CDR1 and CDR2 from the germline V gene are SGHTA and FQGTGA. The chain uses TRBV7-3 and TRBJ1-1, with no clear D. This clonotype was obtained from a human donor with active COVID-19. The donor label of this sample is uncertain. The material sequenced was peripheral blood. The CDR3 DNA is TGTGCCAGCAGCTTCGGGATGAACACTGAAGCTTTCTTT. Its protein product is CASSFGMNTEAFF.